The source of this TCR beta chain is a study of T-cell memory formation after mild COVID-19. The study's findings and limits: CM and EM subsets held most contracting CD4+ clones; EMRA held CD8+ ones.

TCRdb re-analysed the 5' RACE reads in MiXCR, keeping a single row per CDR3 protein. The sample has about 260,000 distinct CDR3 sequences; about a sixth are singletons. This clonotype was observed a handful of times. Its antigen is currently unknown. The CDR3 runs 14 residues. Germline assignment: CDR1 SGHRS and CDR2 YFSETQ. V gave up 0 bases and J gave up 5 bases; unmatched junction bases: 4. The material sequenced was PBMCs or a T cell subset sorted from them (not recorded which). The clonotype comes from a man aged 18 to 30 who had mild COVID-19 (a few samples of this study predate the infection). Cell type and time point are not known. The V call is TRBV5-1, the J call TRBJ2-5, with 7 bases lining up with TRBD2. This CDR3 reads CASSLVSGRETQYF. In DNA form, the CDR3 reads TGCGCCAGCAGCTTGGTGTCCGGGAGGGAGACCCAGTACTTC.